The 2 T cell receptor beta chains reported below all come from one sample, sequenced in a study of CXCR3-negative and CXCR3-positive naive CD8 T cells (dated by TCRdb to the late 2010s). The sequencer listed for this sample is NextSeq 550. The Human TCR Profiling Kit (MiLaboratory) was used to prepare UMI-labeled 5' RACE TRB cDNA libraries. TCRdb reprocessed the reads into one record per CDR3 protein sequence, lacking DNA. The sample table on file contains 100,000 to 150,000 distinct CDR3 sequences. The ten largest clones add up to approximately 0.3% of the sample. What was sequenced was naive CXCR3- CD8+ T cells from blood. The cell subset or site tag for this specimen amounts to: CD45RO-CCR7+CD27+CD95- naive CD8+ T cells lacking CXCR3 (TNR3-). These receptors were taken from a human donor in good health. Some clones in this sample may be carry-over from other donors' samples.

This chain uses TRBV20-1 with TRBJ2-1; TCRdb designates TRBD2, a call that cannot be tested without DNA. The germline CDR1 and CDR2 sequences are DFQATT and SNEGSKA (reference sequence). CDR3 length: 15 residues. The CDR3 loop is CSARDSGGIDNEQFF.

CDR3: CASSELENTQYF. The chain has TRBV28 and TRBJ2-3; without DNA, the TCRdb call of TRBD2 cannot be checked. There are 12 residues in the CDR3. Germline V gene sequence: CDR1 MDHEN, CDR2 SYDVKM.